This T cell receptor (beta chain) was documented in a study of T cell responses to AZD1222 COVID-19 vaccine. Study-level results: Elevations in Spike-specific TCR breadth and depth followed administration of two AZD1222 doses. Per reports, nearly half of all spike-specific TCRs target regions that are unmutated in variants. The number of AZD1222 recipients seropositive at baseline was only 6 or 7. The study sampled repertoires only after the peak T cell response.

Libraries were prepared by immunoSEQ multiplex PCR; TCRdb keeps only in-frame clonotypes and omits some of them. Among some 99,000 clones listed, around 87% were seen once. The CDR3 sequence is 16 residues long. From germline, CDR1 is SGHAT and CDR2 FQNNGV. Trimming removed 5 bases from V and 3 bases from J; junction bases left unmatched: 5. A word on this clone: Its antigen remains unknown.

This sequence was found in an adult who received the AZD1222 COVID-19 vaccine. The sequenced sample was peripheral blood, obtained 28 days after the second AZD1222 dose. The chain has TRBV11-2 and TRBJ2-3, with 13 bases that match TRBD2. CDR3 nucleotides: TGTGCCAGCAGCCTACCGACTAGCGGGAGGACAGATACGCAGTATTTT. Translation: CASSLPTSGRTDTQYF.